What follows are 27 T cell receptor beta chains derived from one specimen sequenced in a study of cytomegalovirus exposure and HLA in healthy donors. Primers: 60 Vbeta forward and 13 Jbeta reverse. TCRdb's copy holds only in-frame clones and misses some; the assay was immunoSEQ multiplex PCR. Found here are more than 100,000 clones, 80% of them singletons; the top ten hold approximately 8.8%. Sequences were obtained from PBMCs. The receptors here all came from a female donor in good health and CMV-seropositive.

J is TRBJ2-5 and V is TRBV7-2, with 10 bases aligning to TRBD2. Germline V gene sequence: CDR1 SGHTA, CDR2 FQGNSA. The J segment lost 5 bases and the V segment lost 2 bases, leaving 5 bases of the junction unmatched. This CDR3 region has 15 residues. The CDR3, as DNA: TGTGCCAGCAGCTTAAGCTCACTAGCGGGGGAGACCCAGTACTTC. It translates to CASSLSSLAGETQYF.

The rearrangement links TRBV5-1 to TRBJ1-2; 8 nucleotides match TRBD1. CDR3 size: 13 residues. V gave up 4 bases and J gave up 9 bases; unmatched junction bases: 8. The germline V gene encodes CDR1 SGHRS and CDR2 YFSETQ. The CDR3, as DNA: TGCGCCAGCAGCCCAGGACAGGGTTTGAGCTACACCTTC. Amino acids: CASSPGQGLSYTF.

The chain is built from TRBV9 and TRBJ1-2; the match to TRBD1 covers 8 bases. V lost 3 bases to trimming and J lost 4 bases; unmatched junction nucleotides: 8. The CDR3 loop spans 15 amino acids. The V gene's germline CDR1 is SGDLS and CDR2 YYNGEE. As DNA, the CDR3 is TGTGCCAGCAGCGCGACAGGGGATCAGGTCTATGGCTACACCTTC. It codes for CASSATGDQVYGYTF.

V gene TRBV4-1 combines with J gene TRBJ2-5; tentatively, D is TRBD2 (5 bases). Germline V gene data show CDR1 as MGHRA and CDR2 as YSYEKL. The V gene lost 2 bases and the J gene lost 0 bases, with 19 bases spanning the gap. This CDR3 contains 18 residues. The CDR3 nucleotides read TGCGCCAGCAGCCAACGCCCGATTGGGGAGAAGTACCAAGAGACCCAGTACTTC. It codes for CASSQRPIGEKYQETQYF.

The V and J genes are TRBV9 and TRBJ2-1, with a tentative D call TRBD2 (7 bases). The length of the CDR3 is 16 residues. The germline V gene encodes CDR1 SGDLS and CDR2 YYNGEE. V was pared by 4 bases and J by 4 bases, with 18 bases between. This chain's CDR3 is CASSSKARGGYNEQFF. The CDR3 nucleotides are TGTGCCAGCAGCTCTAAGGCGAGGGGGGGGTACAATGAGCAGTTCTTC. The full variable domain, with the rest looked up from reference TRBV9 and TRBJ2-1, is DSGVTQTPKHLITATGQRVTLRCSPRSGDLSVYWYQQSLDQGLQFLIQYYNGEERAKGNILERFSAQQFPDLHSELNLSSLELGDSALYFCASSSKARGGYNEQFFGPGTRLTVL.

The chain carries TRBV7-9 and TRBJ2-5; the match to TRBD1 covers 9 bases. The CDR3 runs to 14 residues. Trimming removed 0 bases from V and 5 bases from J; junction bases left unmatched: 1. Germline V CDR1 and CDR2: SEHNR, FQNEAQ (reference sequence). The chain's CDR3 is CASSLAGTGETQYF. The CDR3 DNA sequence: TGTGCCAGCAGCTTAGCAGGGACAGGGGAGACCCAGTACTTC.

Only a few counts were recorded for this clone. The chain combines TRBV6-5 with TRBJ1-3, with a possible D match to TRBD1 (5 bases). Trimming removed 9 bases at V and 2 bases at J, with 14 bases between. Germline assignment: CDR1 MNHEY and CDR2 SVGAGI. This CDR3 comprises 14 residues. The CDR3 nucleotides are TGTGCCAGTCAACGGGGGGGGGCTGGAAACACCATATATTTT. It codes for CASQRGGAGNTIYF.

The chain has TRBV6-1 and TRBJ1-1; the D is unclear. Germline V gives CDR1 MNHNS, CDR2 SASEGT. This CDR3 is 11 amino acids long. Trimming took off 6 bases at V and 8 bases at J, with 10 bases between the two ends. Written as DNA, the CDR3 is TGTGCCAGCAGCCTCCAGGTGGAAGCTTTCTTT. The encoded protein is CASSLQVEAFF.

The chain is built from TRBV13 and TRBJ1-1; D is perhaps TRBD1 (6 bases). This CDR3 region has 13 residues. V was shortened by 4 bases and J by 4 bases, with 10 bases between the two germline ends. The germline CDR1 and CDR2 sequences are PRHDT and FYEKMQ (reference sequence). This chain's CDR3 is CASSYRGGTEAFF. CDR3 in DNA: TGTGCCAGCAGCTACCGAGGGGGCACTGAAGCTTTCTTT.

The rearrangement links TRBV18 to TRBJ1-1; 7 bases map to TRBD1. Per germline, CDR1 KGHSH and CDR2 LQKENI. This CDR3 contains 15 residues. After removal of 5 bases from V and 3 bases from J, the junction contained 9 bases not matched to a gene. CDR3: CASSFSQGMDTEAFF. The DNA of the CDR3 is TGTGCCAGCTCATTTTCACAGGGGATGGACACTGAAGCTTTCTTT.

The sample holds a few counts of this clone. The rearrangement links TRBV13 to TRBJ2-7, with 10 bases that match TRBD1. V lost 5 bases and J lost 3; bases outside the gene matches: 7. The CDR3 is 15 amino acids. CDR1 and CDR2 from the germline V gene are PRHDT and FYEKMQ (reference sequence). The DNA for the CDR3 is TGTGCCAGCAGCCCCTCGACAGGGGGCTACTACGAGCAGTACTTC. Translation gives CASSPSTGGYYEQYF. Supplemented by reference TRBV13 and TRBJ2-7, the full variable domain reads AAGVIQSPRHLIKEKRETATLKCYPIPRHDTVYWYQQGPGQDPQFLISFYEKMQSDKGSIPDRFSAQQFSDYHSELNMSSLELGDSALYFCASSPSTGGYYEQYFGPGTRLTVT.

J is TRBJ2-5 and V is TRBV10-3, with D unresolved. The CDR3 loop spans 15 amino acids. Germline V gene sequence: CDR1 ENHRY, CDR2 SYGVKD. Trimming left V 3 bases short and J 5 bases short, with 16 bases between. CDR3 coding DNA: TGTGCCATCAGTGACCGTTTAAGCGCGAGGGAGACCCAGTACTTC. It encodes CAISDRLSARETQYF.

The chain uses TRBV28 and TRBJ2-3; 8 bases are shared with TRBD2. The V and J ends lost 1 base and 1 base, in that order; junction bases with no gene match: 1. CDR3 length: 15 residues. Germline V CDR1 and CDR2: MDHEN, SYDVKM. CDR3 in DNA: TGTGCCAGCAGTTTATATAGCGGGGGCACAGATACGCAGTATTTT. This gives the protein CASSLYSGGTDTQYF.

The gene calls are TRBV6-1 and TRBJ1-2, with 12 bases matching TRBD1. The CDR3 is 12 amino acids. The trim removed 6 bases at V and 8 bases at J, leaving 1 base unmatched. Germline values: CDR1 MNHNS, CDR2 SASEGT. In DNA form, the CDR3 reads TGTGCCAGCAGGGGGACAGGGGGCGGCTACACCTTC. As protein: CASRGTGGGYTF.

The V call is TRBV4-1, the J call TRBJ1-2; TRBD1 might be the D (6 bases). Per germline, CDR1 MGHRA and CDR2 YSYEKL. Trimming left V 0 bases short and J 3 bases short, with 17 bases between. This CDR3 has 17 amino acids. CDR3 bases: TGCGCCAGCAGCCAAGATAGTTCAGGGGAAGTGGACTATGGCTACACCTTC. Translating it yields CASSQDSSGEVDYGYTF.

With respect to this clone: One end of the junction does not line up with germline, which may come from a read error. The chain uses TRBV7-9 and TRBJ2-1, with 8 bases fitting TRBD2. Per germline, CDR1 SEHNR and CDR2 FQNEAQ (reference sequence). This CDR3 contains 18 residues. CDR3 nucleotide sequence: TGTTCCAGCAGCTTAGCGACGAAATGGCGGGGGGCAGAGGATGAGCAGTTCTTC. Its translation is CSSSLATKWRGAEDEQFF.

V and J are TRBV27 and TRBJ2-3; TRBD2 aligns across 16 bases. CDR1 and CDR2 (germline): MNHEY, SMNVEV (reference sequence). V lost 8 bases, J lost 4 bases, and 3 bases stayed unmatched. The CDR3 contains 15 residues. CDR3 sequence (DNA): TGTGCCAGCGGGACTAGCGGGGGGGCCCCAGATACGCAGTATTTT. Its translation: CASGTSGGAPDTQYF.

This clone was detected only a few times. V gene TRBV30 combines with J gene TRBJ2-4; D may be TRBD2 (7 bases). Germline CDR1 is GTSNPN and CDR2 is SVGIG (reference sequence). V was trimmed by 0 bases and J by 15 bases, leaving 12 bases between them. The CDR3 contains 11 residues. The CDR3 spells CAWSVGGGLYF. In DNA, the CDR3 is TGTGCCTGGAGTGTAGGGGGGGGGCTGTACTTC.

The chain uses TRBV4-1 and TRBJ1-2; 9 positions match TRBD1. Trimming took 2 bases from V and 4 from J; bases not matched to a gene: 2. The CDR3 extends over 14 amino acids. CDR1 is MGHRA, CDR2 YSYEKL, per germline. This CDR3 is CASSQPTGGYGYTF. In DNA, the CDR3 is TGCGCCAGCAGCCAACCGACAGGGGGCTATGGCTACACCTTC.

The V gene is TRBV2, the J gene TRBJ1-1, with D maybe TRBD1 (6 bases). Germline lookup yields CDR1 SNHLY and CDR2 FYNNEI. Trimming took 2 bases from V and 2 from J, leaving 15 bases between them. The CDR3 is 16 amino acids. DNA for the CDR3: TGTGCCAGCAGTGAACCTAGGGGGTATAGAAACACTGAAGCTTTCTTT. It is translated as CASSEPRGYRNTEAFF.

The rearrangement uses TRBV29-1 and TRBJ2-1, with TRBD2 as a possible D gene (7 bases). Germline V gene sequence: CDR1 SQVTM, CDR2 ANQGSEA. The CDR3 consists of 13 residues. V was shortened by 3 bases and J by 7 bases, with 13 bases between the two germline ends. The CDR3 reads CSVDRGGRNEQFF. The CDR3 region has the DNA TGCAGCGTTGATAGGGGGGGCCGGAATGAGCAGTTCTTC.

The CDR3 nucleotides are TGTGCCAGCAGCGTAGATCAGGCGAACACCGGGGAGCTGTTTTTT. It encodes CASSVDQANTGELFF. This chain joins TRBV9 and TRBJ2-2; no firm D call. The germline V gene has CDR1 SGDLS and CDR2 YYNGEE. This CDR3 is built from 15 residues. Trimming removed 0 bases from V and 0 bases from J, with 6 bases in between.

The chain combines TRBV30 with TRBJ1-1; 9 nucleotides line up with TRBD1. Germline loops: CDR1 GTSNPN, CDR2 SVGIG (reference sequence). The CDR3 is 15 amino acids. After removal of 1 base from V and 5 bases from J, the junction contained 8 bases not matched to a gene. This CDR3 is CAWSEGQGIGTEAFF. CDR3 bases: TGTGCCTGGAGTGAGGGACAGGGTATAGGAACTGAAGCTTTCTTT. Full variable domain (rest looked up from reference TRBV30 and TRBJ1-1): SQTIHQWPATLVQPVGSPLSLECTVEGTSNPNLYWYRQAAGRGLQLLFYSVGIGQISSEVPQNLSASRPQDRQFILSSKKLLLSDSGFYLCAWSEGQGIGTEAFFGQGTRLTVV.

The chain is built from TRBV18 and TRBJ1-6; D is perhaps TRBD1 (5 bases). With 1 base removed from V and 9 bases from J, the gap between germline ends came to 10 bases. The CDR3 sequence is 14 residues long. In germline, CDR1 is KGHSH, CDR2 LQKENI. The CDR3 sequence is CASSPQGSGSPLHF. As DNA, the CDR3 is TGTGCCAGCTCACCACAGGGGTCAGGTTCACCCCTCCACTTT.

The V and J genes are TRBV2 and TRBJ2-4; 7 bases fit TRBD2. Losses at the gene ends were 6 bases for V and 9 bases for J; bases not matched to a gene: 8. The germline CDR1 and CDR2 sequences are SNHLY and FYNNEI. The CDR3 runs to 13 residues. The CDR3 sequence: CASSNGPGGIQYF. CDR3 DNA: TGTGCCAGCAGCAATGGACCGGGGGGCATTCAGTACTTC.

The chain uses TRBV5-6 and TRBJ2-2, with TRBD2 as a possible D gene (6 bases). Germline values: CDR1 SGHDT, CDR2 YYEEEE. This CDR3 is 17 amino acids long. V was clipped by 4 bases and J by 1 base, with 17 bases between them. DNA of the CDR3: TGTGCCAGCAGCCAACGACGGGGGTCGCTGAACACCGGGGAGCTGTTTTTT. Translation: CASSQRRGSLNTGELFF.

V gene TRBV29-1 combines with J gene TRBJ2-5; D is perhaps TRBD1 (7 bases). The germline gives CDR1 SQVTM, CDR2 ANQGSEA. The CDR3 loop spans 14 amino acids. The V and J ends lost 4 bases and 3 bases respectively, with 15 bases between them. The DNA of the CDR3 is TGCAGCGTTGGTAGGGCAGGGGGGAAAGAGACCCAGTACTTC. Its translation: CSVGRAGGKETQYF.